A selection of T cell receptor beta chains follows, all from one sample in a study of T cell responses to AZD1222 COVID-19 vaccine. The repertoire was sequenced with immunoSEQ multiplex PCR; TCRdb's copy has only in-frame clones and lacks some. The data contain roughly 120,000 clones, roughly 88% of them seen just once; the ten biggest clones take up around 20%. The sample here was peripheral blood, taken on day 0 of MenACWY control vaccination. These receptors originate from an adult in good health. The CDR3 runs from the conserved cysteine through the conserved F or W. Each record gives: V gene, J gene, D gene, clone size, CDR3 protein, CDR3 DNA. A D gene is named only where the DNA matches it firmly. Clone size, where shown, is once, few, many, or a class for clones that have expanded.

TRBV15	TRBJ2-1	TRBD2	NA	CATSRVGGKGLVSYNEQFF	TGTGCCACCAGCAGAGTCGGGGGCAAGGGACTAGTGTCCTACAATGAGCAGTTCTTC
TRBV27	TRBJ2-1	NA	NA	CASRQIGNNEQFF	TGTGCCAGCCGCCAAATTGGGAACAATGAGCAGTTCTTC
TRBV6-4	TRBJ2-3	TRBD2	NA	CASSDSRAGGPDTQYF	TGTGCCAGCAGTGACTCTAGAGCGGGAGGGCCGGATACGCAGTATTTT
TRBV5-1	TRBJ1-6	NA	NA	CASSLVGDASSPLHF	TGCGCCAGCAGCTTGGTTGGGGACGCTAGTTCACCCCTCCACTTT
TRBV27	TRBJ2-7	NA	NA	CASRTYEQYF	TGTGCCAGCAGGACCTACGAGCAGTACTTC
TRBV6-5	TRBJ2-7	NA	NA	CASARGRAGDEQYF	TGTGCCAGCGCTCGGGGGCGGGCGGGAGACGAGCAGTACTTC
TRBV7-9	TRBJ2-2	NA	NA	CASSSLPLSVNTGELFF	TGTGCCAGCAGCTCACTCCCCCTCTCAGTAAACACCGGGGAGCTGTTTTTT
TRBV19	TRBJ2-7	NA	NA	CASSIAHGGLYEQYF	TGTGCCAGTAGTATAGCACACGGGGGTCTCTACGAGCAGTACTTC
TRBV9	TRBJ1-4	NA	NA	CASSVTGTRNEKLFF	TGTGCCAGCAGCGTAACCGGGACTAGAAATGAAAAACTGTTTTTT
TRBV2	TRBJ1-6	NA	NA	CASSDGYNSPLHF	TGTGCCAGCAGTGATGGGTATAATTCACCCCTCCACTTT
TRBV7-9	TRBJ1-2	NA	NA	CASSLDPVTRNGYTF	TGTGCCAGCAGCTTAGACCCAGTTACCCGGAATGGCTACACCTTC
TRBV18	TRBJ1-5	NA	NA	CASSQIRQAHQPQHF	TGTGCCAGCTCACAAATTCGACAGGCCCATCAGCCCCAGCATTTT
TRBV7-3	TRBJ1-5	NA	NA	CASSPDNNQPQHF	TGTGCCAGCAGCCCGGACAACAATCAGCCCCAGCATTTT
TRBV24-1	TRBJ2-3	NA	NA	CATSDRRAGPDTQYF	TGTGCCACCAGTGACCGAAGGGCTGGCCCAGATACGCAGTATTTT
TRBV30	TRBJ2-1	NA	NA	CAWSGSRSEQFF	TGTGCCTGGAGTGGAAGTAGGAGTGAGCAGTTCTTC
TRBV7-2	TRBJ2-2	NA	few	CASSLNVDRVVTGELFF	TGTGCCAGCAGCCTTAACGTGGACCGAGTGGTGACCGGGGAGCTGTTTTTT